This T cell receptor (beta chain) was documented in a study of Ad26.COV2.S vaccination and SARS-CoV-2 variants. The CDR3 has 14 amino acids. Germline V CDR1 and CDR2: SGHTA, FQGNSA. The V end lost 5 bases, the J end lost 4 bases, and 14 bases lay between the germline ends. Profiling relied on immunoSEQ multiplex PCR, and the TCRdb table lists in-frame clones only, not all of them. The sample consists of hundreds of thousands of clones, about 92% of them appearing once. Study conclusions and caveats: It was found that vaccine and placebo recipients had similar non-spike TCR breadth. Breadth and depth estimates from TCRs may understate total T cell responses.

With respect to this clone: Its target is not known.

Sequences were derived from peripheral blood, sampled after recovery from COVID-19. The chain has TRBV7-2 and TRBJ2-5; D may correspond to TRBD1 or TRBD2 (6 bases each). This TCR came from a human donor who had recovered from COVID-19. This CDR3 reads CASSPSGGRETQYF. CDR3 bases: TGTGCCAGCAGCCCTTCCGGGGGCCGAGAGACCCAGTACTTC.